These 5 T cell receptor beta chains share one sample of origin, sequenced in a study of CD4 T cells in relation to SARS-CoV-2 and coronaviruses. The unexposed donors gave CD4+ T cells in about 2010-2019, prior to COVID-19. After approximately ten days of culture, CD4+ T cells were isolated. For these receptors, no antigen is known. The protocol was immunoSEQ multiplex PCR, while the TCRdb copy is restricted to in-frame clones and leaves out a portion. Of about 22,000 clones in the sample, 76% were seen once. The sequencing input was CD4+ T cells from PBMCs, cultured in vitro. These receptors all stem from a human donor in good health.

The CDR3 loop is CASSVTGYGSEGYEQYF. CDR3 DNA sequence: TGTGCCAGCAGTGTTACAGGGTACGGATCGGAGGGTTACGAGCAGTACTTC. J is TRBJ2-7 and V is TRBV6-1; TRBD1 or TRBD2 may be the D gene (6 bases each). The germline V gene encodes CDR1 MNHNS and CDR2 SASEGT. Trimming left V 4 bases short and J 4 bases short, with 23 bases between. The CDR3 runs 17 residues.

There are a few counts of this clone. This sequence joins TRBV28 and TRBJ1-2; D remains unclear. Trimming left V 7 bases short and J 8 bases short, with 14 bases between. The CDR3 is 12 amino acids. In germline, CDR1 is MDHEN, CDR2 SYDVKM. The CDR3 protein is CASTPGVWGYTF. The CDR3 bases are TGTGCCAGCACCCCAGGAGTCTGGGGCTACACCTTC.

The chain has TRBV18 and TRBJ1-2; TRBD1 aligns across 7 bases. The CDR3 runs to 13 residues. J was trimmed by 3 bases and V by 8 bases; bases with no gene match: 6. Germline V lookup: CDR1 KGHSH, CDR2 LQKENI. CDR3 sequence: CASQTGTDYGYTF. The CDR3, as DNA: TGTGCCAGCCAAACCGGGACAGACTATGGCTACACCTTC.

This chain joins TRBV5-1 and TRBJ2-6, with D possibly matching TRBD1 (6 bases). V was clipped by 1 base and J by 4 bases, with 9 bases between them. CDR1 SGHRS and CDR2 YFSETQ come from the germline V gene. This CDR3 is built from 15 residues. This CDR3 is CASSLTGTGANVLTF. In nucleotides, the CDR3 is TGCGCCAGCAGCTTGACAGGGACAGGGGCCAACGTCCTGACTTTC.

The V and J genes are TRBV12-2 and TRBJ1-5; the listed D gene, TRBD1, was not tested against the DNA. TRBV12-2 constitutes a pseudogene. This CDR3 is built from 16 residues. CDR3 nucleotide sequence: TGTGCAAGTCGCTTAGGGTCCTCAGGGAGCAATCAGCCCCAGCATTTT. Amino acid sequence: CASRLGSSGSNQPQHF.